This is a list of T cell receptor beta chains from one sample in a study of T cell responses to AZD1222 COVID-19 vaccine. Clones were sequenced by immunoSEQ multiplex PCR, and TCRdb holds only the in-frame ones, with some missing. Of 90,000 to 100,000 clones in the sample, about 81% were seen once. Sequencing used peripheral blood, obtained 28 days after the second AZD1222 dose. The receptors were sampled from an adult who received the AZD1222 COVID-19 vaccine. CDR3s include the opening cysteine and the closing phenylalanine or tryptophan. Each record gives: J gene, V gene, clone size, D gene, CDR3 DNA, CDR3 protein. A D gene is named only where the DNA matches it firmly. Some rows mark clone size as missing; the rest say once, few, many or name a class of expanded clone.

>TRBJ2-7|TRBV9|once|TRBD2
TGTGCCAGCAGCCCTGGACTAGTGGGCGAGCAGTACTTC
CASSPGLVGEQYF
>TRBJ1-4|TRBV19|-|-
TGTGCCAGTAGTCGGAGGACGGGATCAGTCTTC
CASSRRTGSVF
>TRBJ2-7|TRBV27|-|TRBD2
TGTGCCAGCAGTTTCCGACTAGCGGGTGGAGAGCAGTACTTC
CASSFRLAGGEQYF
>TRBJ2-1|TRBV12-3/TRBV12-4|-|TRBD2
TGTGCCAGCAGTCGAGCGGGAGTCCATGAGCAGTTCTTC
CASSRAGVHEQFF
>TRBJ1-2|TRBV12-3/TRBV12-4|-|-
TGTGCCAGCAGTTTAGTCAGGAACTATGGCTACACCTTC
CASSLVRNYGYTF
>TRBJ2-1|TRBV9|-|TRBD1
TGTGCCAGCAGCGTCCGGGACAGGGGGAACAATGAGCAGTTCTTC
CASSVRDRGNNEQFF
>TRBJ1-2|TRBV7-9|-|-
TGTGCCAGCTCCGTGAGTTCGGATACTAACTATGGCTACACCTTC
CASSVSSDTNYGYTF
>TRBJ2-3|TRBV7-2|-|TRBD2
TGTGCCAGCAGCACCAGACTAGCGGAAGCAGATACGCAGTATTTT
CASSTRLAEADTQYF
>TRBJ2-7|TRBV11-3|few|TRBD2
TGTGCCAGCAGTTTTAGCGGGCCGCTCTCCTACGAGCAGTACTTC
CASSFSGPLSYEQYF
>TRBJ1-2|TRBV12-2|-|-
TGTGCAAGTCGCTTTTTGTACGGGGTTTGGCACTATGGCTACACCTTC
CASRFLYGVWHYGYTF
>TRBJ2-2|TRBV6-5|-|-
TGTGCCAGCACCCTCACAGGGTTCACCGGGGAGCTGTTTTTT
CASTLTGFTGELFF
>TRBJ1-1|TRBV6-5|-|TRBD1
TGTGCCAGCAGAATCACGGGACAGATGGGAACTGAAGCTTTCTTT
CASRITGQMGTEAFF
>TRBJ1-1|TRBV25-1|-|-
TGTGCCAGCAGGGGGGGCCCCCGGGGCGGTGAAGCTTTCTTT
CASRGGPRGGEAFF
>TRBJ1-4|TRBV27|-|TRBD1
TGTGCCAGCAGGATGGACAGGGGGCGGCATGAAAAACTGTTTTTT
CASRMDRGRHEKLFF
>TRBJ2-7|TRBV18|-|TRBD1
TGTGCCAGCTCACCGGGACAGGGGGCTCCTAACGAGCAGTACTTC
CASSPGQGAPNEQYF
>TRBJ2-1|TRBV11-2|-|TRBD1
TGTGCCAGCAGCTTAGAGGGACAGGGCCGGAATGAGCAGTTCTTC
CASSLEGQGRNEQFF
>TRBJ1-2|TRBV12-3/TRBV12-4|-|-
TGTGCCAGCAGTTTAGGGCGGGGGGATGGCTACACCTTC
CASSLGRGDGYTF
>TRBJ2-3|TRBV25-1|-|-
TGTGCCAGCAGTCCCCAGTTTTGGGGGATGGCAGATACGCAGTATTTT
CASSPQFWGMADTQYF
>TRBJ2-6|TRBV6-1|-|-
TGTGCCAGCAGACACGGGGCCAACGTCCTGACTTTC
CASRHGANVLTF
>TRBJ2-5|TRBV10-3|-|TRBD2
TGTGCCATCAGTGAATTCCTGGCGGGGGAAGAGACCCAGTACTTC
CAISEFLAGEETQYF
>TRBJ1-2|TRBV11-3|-|-
TGTGCCAGCACCATCAGGACGGGTTATGGCTACACCTTC
CASTIRTGYGYTF
>TRBJ1-6|TRBV6-1|-|-
TGTGCCAGCAGTGAAGCAGCGGCCGTCTCTTCACCCCTCCACTTT
CASSEAAAVSSPLHF
>TRBJ2-3|TRBV29-1|-|-
TGCAGCTCTGAGGGTACTAACTCAGAGGGGGATACGCAGTATTTT
CSSEGTNSEGDTQYF
>TRBJ2-2|TRBV5-5|-|-
TGTGCCAGCAGCTTGGGGCGGACGAACACCGGGGAGCTGTTTTTT
CASSLGRTNTGELFF
>TRBJ2-5|TRBV9|-|-
TGTGCCAGCAGCCCGGGCGGTGGGGAGACCCAGTACTTC
CASSPGGGETQYF
>TRBJ2-5|TRBV7-2|-|-
TGTGCCAGCAGCACGGACTTTCAAGAGACCCAGTACTTC
CASSTDFQETQYF
>TRBJ1-2|TRBV29-1|-|-
TGCAGCACTCTGATAACGACAAGGGGGAGCTATGGCTACACCTTC
CSTLITTRGSYGYTF
>TRBJ1-1|TRBV2|-|-
TGTGCCAGCTCCGGGACCGCAAACACTGAAGCTTTCTTT
CASSGTANTEAFF
>TRBJ1-1|TRBV5-1|-|-
TGCGCCAGCAGCTTGGGCGGGGGAGGCACTGAAGCTTTCTTT
CASSLGGGGTEAFF
>TRBJ2-1|TRBV7-3|-|-
TGTGCCAGCAGCCCCGGCTCCTACAATGAGCAGTTCTTC
CASSPGSYNEQFF
>TRBJ1-2|TRBV5-1|-|-
TGCGCCAGCAGCTTCTCCATATACAACTATGGCTACACCTTC
CASSFSIYNYGYTF
>TRBJ1-6|TRBV10-3|-|-
TGTGCCATCTCGGACGGGAGCTCCTATAATTCACCCCTCCACTTT
CAISDGSSYNSPLHF
>TRBJ2-7|TRBV6-5|-|-
TGTGCCGCCCATGGAGGGTCCTACGAGCAGTACTTC
CAAHGGSYEQYF
>TRBJ2-1|TRBV2|-|-
TGTGCCAGCAGTGTCCCACTGGGGGGAACCTACAATGAGCAGTTCTTC
CASSVPLGGTYNEQFF
>TRBJ2-1|TRBV7-2|-|-
TGTGCCAGCAGCTTAGTTGCGGGGAGCTCCTACAATGAGCAGTTCTTC
CASSLVAGSSYNEQFF
>TRBJ2-1|TRBV7-9|once|TRBD2
TGTGCCAGCAGCTTAGCCCTTAGACTAGCTATTGAGCAGTTCTTC
CASSLALRLAIEQFF
>TRBJ2-1|TRBV28|once|-
TGTGCCAGCAGTTTATGGGGGGGGCCTGGCAATGAGCAGTTCTTC
CASSLWGGPGNEQFF
>TRBJ2-7|TRBV6-1|few|-
TGTGCCAGCAGTGAATCGGGGGTCTCCTACGAGCAGTACTTC
CASSESGVSYEQYF
>TRBJ1-3|TRBV7-2|-|-
TGTGCCAGCAGCAGGTCAATCTCTGGAAACACCATATATTTT
CASSRSISGNTIYF
>TRBJ1-1|TRBV2|-|-
TGTGCCAGCAGTGTCAGGACAAAGGGTGAAGCTTTCTTT
CASSVRTKGEAFF
>TRBJ1-6|TRBV25-1|-|-
TGTGCCAGCAGGGGTCCAGAAAATTCACCCCTCCACTTT
CASRGPENSPLHF
>TRBJ1-6|TRBV18|-|TRBD1
TGTGCCAGCTCACCCGACAGGGGGCGCGCCTATAATTCACCCCTCCACTTT
CASSPDRGRAYNSPLHF
>TRBJ1-2|TRBV7-8|-|-
TGTGCCAGCAGCTTGGCAACTACAGGTCTGACTAACTATGGCTACACCTTC
CASSLATTGLTNYGYTF
>TRBJ2-2|TRBV10-1|-|-
TGCGCCAGCCTGGAAGGGCAGGAGAACACCGGGGAGCTGTTTTTT
CASLEGQENTGELFF
>TRBJ1-1|TRBV15|-|-
TGTGCCACCAGCGGCCAGGGTAAGGGGTACACTGAAGCTTTCTTT
CATSGQGKGYTEAFF
>TRBJ2-7|TRBV27|-|-
TGTGCCAGCAGTTTTTTGGGCCAGGGATACGAGCAGTACTTC
CASSFLGQGYEQYF
>TRBJ2-1|TRBV5-1|-|-
TGCGCCAGCAGCTTGGGGGGCGGAGACAATGAGCAGTTCTTC
CASSLGGGDNEQFF
>TRBJ2-3|TRBV7-2|-|-
TGTGCCAGCAGCTCCTACCCTAACACAGATACGCAGTATTTT
CASSSYPNTDTQYF
>TRBJ2-1|TRBV5-4|-|-
TGTGCCAGCAGCTTGGCGAGCCCCGACAATGAGCAGTTCTTC
CASSLASPDNEQFF
>TRBJ2-5|TRBV25-1|-|-
TGTGCCAGCAGGCGGTCCCAAGAGACCCAGTACTTC
CASRRSQETQYF
>TRBJ2-5|TRBV5-4|-|-
TGTGCCAGCAGCTTGGAAGGAGGAGGGGCAGAGACCCAGTACTTC
CASSLEGGGAETQYF